The 12 T cell receptor beta chains below were found in one sample sequenced in a study of CD8 T cells in Susac syndrome. RNA, at roughly 0.45 to 1 ug, was reverse transcribed with random hexamers. Each CDR3 protein gets one entry after TCRdb re-called the immunoSEQ multiplex PCR reads with MiXCR. Of 65,000 to 85,000 distinct CDR3 sequences listed, roughly 92% were seen once; the top ten hold roughly 0.47%. Sequenced sample: CD8+ T cells from PBMCs. The receptors here all came from a human donor with Susac syndrome.

V and J are TRBV5-1 and TRBJ1-2; 7 nucleotides match TRBD1. This CDR3 is built from 14 residues. CDR1 SGHRS and CDR2 YFSETQ come from the germline V gene. V was clipped by 4 bases and J by 8 bases; unmatched bases: 11. The CDR3 protein is CASSGTGASRGYTF. DNA of the CDR3: TGCGCCAGCAGCGGCACAGGGGCCTCGAGGGGCTACACCTTC.

This chain uses TRBV12-3 or TRBV12-4 with TRBJ1-1; 7 bases line up with TRBD1. The CDR3 is 13 amino acids. V lost 3 bases, J lost 7 bases, and 5 bases stayed unmatched. The CDR3, as DNA: TGTGCCAGCAGTTTCGAACAGGGGAGTGAAGCTTTCTTT. It is translated as CASSFEQGSEAFF.

In DNA, the CDR3 is TGTGCCAGCAGCCGACAGTCTACTAACTATGGCTACACCTTC. This encodes CASSRQSTNYGYTF. The chain employs TRBV5-6 and TRBJ1-2; a possible D gene is TRBD1 (5 bases). The length of the CDR3 is 14 residues. Deletions cut 4 bases from V and 0 bases from J, with 10 bases between. Germline-derived CDR1 and CDR2 are SGHDT and YYEEEE. The full variable domain, rest sourced from reference TRBV5-6 and TRBJ1-2, is DAGVTQSPTHLIKTRGQQVTLRCSPKSGHDTVSWYQQALGQGPQFIFQYYEEEERQRGNFPDRFSGHQFPNYSSELNVNALLLGDSALYLCASSRQSTNYGYTFGSGTRLTVV.

This clonotype came up once. The chain is built from TRBV12-3 or TRBV12-4 and TRBJ2-1, with a possible D match to TRBD2 (6 bases). CDR3 size: 15 residues. V was trimmed by 2 bases and J by 8 bases, leaving 16 bases between them. CDR3 bases: TGTGCCAGCAGTTTAAGGTTCGGCGGGGACGATGAGCAGTTCTTC. This codes for CASSLRFGGDDEQFF.

The chain combines TRBV4-3 with TRBJ2-5, with D perhaps TRBD1 (5 bases). The CDR3 length is 14 residues. Trimming left V 0 bases short and J 5 bases short, with 10 bases between. CDR1 is LGHNA and CDR2 is YSLEER in the germline V gene. The CDR3 DNA reads TGCGCCAGCAGCCAAGAGACAGTTTGGGAGACCCAGTACTTC. It yields the protein CASSQETVWETQYF.

The chain recombines TRBV6-6 with TRBJ1-3, with D perhaps TRBD1 (5 bases). This CDR3 is 16 amino acids long. CDR1 and CDR2 from the germline V gene are MNHNY and SVGAGI (reference sequence). The V and J ends lost 5 bases and 0 bases respectively, with 14 bases between them. The CDR3 DNA follows: TGTGCCAGCAGTCCCTTCGACAGCGGCTCTGGAAACACCATATATTTT. It yields the protein CASSPFDSGSGNTIYF.

The genes are TRBV27 and TRBJ2-3; possibly TRBD2 for D (6 bases). V was clipped by 3 bases and J by 0 bases, with 13 bases between them. The CDR3 length is 16 residues. The V gene's germline CDR1 is MNHEY and CDR2 SMNVEV (reference sequence). CDR3 loop: CASSFLTGASTDTQYF. In nucleotides, the CDR3 is TGTGCCAGCAGTTTCCTTACGGGAGCCAGCACAGATACGCAGTATTTT.

V and J are TRBV24-1 and TRBJ1-2; TRBD1 agrees at 10 bases. J was trimmed by 6 bases and V by 2 bases; bases with no gene match: 5. This CDR3 is built from 15 residues. In germline, CDR1 is KGHDR, CDR2 SFDVKD. The CDR3 DNA sequence: TGTGCCACCAGTGATTCCGGGACAGGGGTCGATGGCTACACCTTC. Protein product: CATSDSGTGVDGYTF.

V usage is TRBV12-3 or TRBV12-4 and J usage is TRBJ2-1; 7 bases are shared with TRBD1. The junction had 1 base not matched to a gene; V was cut back by 4 bases and J by 4 bases. The CDR3 length is 13 residues. The CDR3 spells CASSSGQYNEQFF. CDR3 DNA: TGTGCCAGCAGTTCGGGACAGTACAATGAGCAGTTCTTC.

The rearrangement joins TRBV15 to TRBJ1-1; 7 nucleotides match TRBD1. Trimming took 2 bases from V and 4 from J; bases not matched to a gene: 7. The CDR3 loop spans 15 amino acids. The germline V gene has CDR1 LNHNV and CDR2 YYDKDF (reference sequence). This CDR3 is CATSRNRGEGTEAFF. The CDR3 DNA is TGTGCCACCAGCAGAAACAGGGGAGAGGGCACTGAAGCTTTCTTT.

This chain connects TRBV18 to TRBJ2-1; TRBD1 agrees at 8 bases. V shed 5 bases, J shed 7 bases, and the junction held 4 bases outside the gene matches. The length of the CDR3 is 13 residues. Looked up from germline, CDR1 is KGHSH and CDR2 is LQKENI. CDR3: CASSSDRGNEQFF. The CDR3 DNA sequence: TGTGCCAGCTCATCAGACAGGGGTAATGAGCAGTTCTTC.

The count of this clonotype is one. The J gene is TRBJ1-1, the V gene TRBV7-9, with TRBD1 identical over 7 bases. V shed 1 base, J shed 3 bases, and the junction held 5 bases outside the gene matches. CDR3 length equals 15 residues. CDR1 and CDR2 (germline): SEHNR, FQNEAQ (reference sequence). The CDR3 is CASSLEQGGHTEAFF. The CDR3 DNA follows: TGTGCCAGCAGCTTAGAGCAGGGGGGGCACACTGAAGCTTTCTTT.